Listed below are T cell receptor beta chains from one sample, sequenced in a study of CD4 T cell repertoires in COVID-19. TCRdb keeps only in-frame clones here, not all; method: immunoSEQ multiplex PCR. The sample has about 75,000 clones; 83% are singletons. The sample was CD4+ T cells from peripheral blood, taken after recovery from COVID-19. The origin of the receptors is a human donor who had COVID-19. Both conserved end residues are part of each CDR3. Each record gives: V gene, CDR3 protein.

TRBV6-4,CASSDRGYQPQHF
TRBV20-1,CSASGSSQADTQYF
TRBV15,CATSRELPQGASFGETQYF
TRBV25-1,CASSVTGGYYGYTF
TRBV10-2,CASRQSGVPTAQYF
TRBV5-1,CASSRTSGGAVQETQYF
TRBV10-3,CAISRTSGSYNEQFF
TRBV11-2,CASSLGNNSPLHF
TRBV5-6,CASSLAQGNQAFF
TRBV11-2,CASSLGPVMNTEAFF
TRBV19,CASSILGLQGRDTEAFF
TRBV18,CASSPDRVGQPQHF
TRBV2,CASRRTTMNTEAFF
TRBV5-4,CASSLEWTVNTEAFF
TRBV10-3,CAGRRESYDEQFF
TRBV7-8,CASSLATSANIQYF
TRBV14,CASSLMGGQEQYF
TRBV29-1,CSVATGRFYTF
TRBV27,CASTAGVWGNTGELFF
TRBV3-1/TRBV3-2,CASSQVINEQFF
TRBV28,CASSSTGGDVYGYTF
TRBV10-3,CAISESWTSINEQFF